This TCR beta chain originates from a study of shared clonotypes between healthy human individuals. The repertoire was sequenced with immunoSEQ multiplex PCR; TCRdb's copy has only in-frame clones and lacks some. The data hold some 480,000 clones, with 70% to 80% observed a single time. In regard to this clone: Possible read error: a much larger clone is one base away.

Those who donated, Caucasian adults without exception, all lived in Nashville, Tennessee. Without sorting, samples used 75 million to 100 million PBMCs for genomic DNA. V was clipped by 3 bases and J by 0 bases, with 3 bases between them. Germline values: CDR1 MRHNA, CDR2 SNTAGT. CDR3 size: 13 residues. Input material: PBMCs. This receptor was identified in a woman between 40 and 55 years old in good health. Some clones in this sample may be carry-over from other donors' samples. This chain links TRBV6-4 with TRBJ2-1; D gene ambiguous. The DNA for the CDR3 is TGTGCCAGCAGTGAGAGCTCCTACAATGAGCAGTTCTTC. Translation: CASSESSYNEQFF.